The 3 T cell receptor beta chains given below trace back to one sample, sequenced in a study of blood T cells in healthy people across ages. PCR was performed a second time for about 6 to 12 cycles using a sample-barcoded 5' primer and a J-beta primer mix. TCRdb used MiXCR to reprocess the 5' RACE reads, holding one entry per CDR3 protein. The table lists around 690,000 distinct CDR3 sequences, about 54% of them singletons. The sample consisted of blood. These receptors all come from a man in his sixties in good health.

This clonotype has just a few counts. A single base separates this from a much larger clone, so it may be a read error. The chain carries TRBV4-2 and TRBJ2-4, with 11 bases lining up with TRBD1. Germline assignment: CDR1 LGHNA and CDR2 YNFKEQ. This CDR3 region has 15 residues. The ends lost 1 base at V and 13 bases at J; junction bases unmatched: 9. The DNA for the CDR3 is TGTGCCAGCAGCCAAGGGGACAGGGGGAACAATGAGCAGTACTTC. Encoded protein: CASSQGDRGNNEQYF.

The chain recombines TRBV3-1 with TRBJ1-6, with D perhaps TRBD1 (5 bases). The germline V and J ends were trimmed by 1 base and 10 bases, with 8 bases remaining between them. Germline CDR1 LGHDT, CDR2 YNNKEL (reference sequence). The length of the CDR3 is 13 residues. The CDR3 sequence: CASSQGWGSPLHF. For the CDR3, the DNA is TGTGCCAGCAGCCAAGGATGGGGCTCACCCCTCCACTTT.

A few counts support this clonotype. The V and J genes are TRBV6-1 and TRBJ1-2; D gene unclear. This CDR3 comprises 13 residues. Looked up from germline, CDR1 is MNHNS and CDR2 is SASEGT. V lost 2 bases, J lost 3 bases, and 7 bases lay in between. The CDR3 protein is CASSETGYYGYTF. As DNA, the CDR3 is TGTGCCAGCAGTGAAACCGGGTACTATGGCTACACCTTC.